Shown below are 23 T cell receptor beta chains from a single sample sequenced in a study of CD8 T cells in ankylosing spondylitis. TCRdb reanalysed the 5' RACE reads using MiXCR and keeps one entry per CDR3 protein. The table includes under 120,000 distinct CDR3 sequences, under 30% detected once. Material: synovial fluid, either unsorted or a sorted T cell fraction (not recorded which). Every receptor here comes from a male donor with ankylosing spondylitis.

This clonotype occurred a few times. The chain has TRBV10-2 and TRBJ2-3; the D is unclear. Germline V CDR1 and CDR2: WSHSY, SAAADI. Trimming cost V 7 bases and J 1 base, with 9 bases left between them. The CDR3 is made up of 13 amino acids. CDR3 sequence reads: CASKVPRTDTQYF. The CDR3 DNA sequence: TGCGCCAGCAAGGTCCCCCGCACAGATACGCAGTATTTT.

The chain is built from TRBV12-3 or TRBV12-4 and TRBJ1-6; perhaps TRBD1 as D (6 bases). V lost 5 bases and J 10 bases, leaving 18 bases between the germline ends. This CDR3 spans 15 amino acids. The CDR3 region is CASSAITGLSSPLHF. CDR3 DNA: TGTGCCAGCAGTGCCATAACAGGGTTGTCGTCACCCCTCCACTTT.

This clonotype has a count of ten or more. The genes are TRBV2 and TRBJ2-7, with 7 bases lining up with TRBD2. There are 14 residues in the CDR3. V gave up 3 bases and J gave up 0 bases; unmatched junction bases: 2. The germline CDR1 and CDR2 sequences are SNHLY and FYNNEI. The CDR3 loop is CASSDASGSYEQYF. In nucleotides, the CDR3 is TGTGCCAGCAGTGACGCTAGCGGCTCCTACGAGCAGTACTTC.

This clonotype was recorded at least ten times. This chain links TRBV4-1 with TRBJ2-7; D remains unclear. Germline CDR1 is MGHRA and CDR2 is YSYEKL. This CDR3 has 13 amino acids. V lost 4 bases and J 3 bases, leaving 10 bases between the germline ends. The DNA of the CDR3 is TGCGCCAGCAGCCTAAGGGAAGACTACGAGCAGTACTTC. This translates into CASSLREDYEQYF.

This clonotype was counted many times. The V and J genes are TRBV5-1 and TRBJ1-4; no definite D call. The CDR3 is made up of 16 amino acids. Germline-derived CDR1 and CDR2 are SGHRS and YFSETQ. Trimming removed 4 bases at V and 8 bases at J, with 21 bases between. The DNA for the CDR3 is TGCGCCAGCAGCCCCGGAGGCGCTCCGACGGGGGAAAAACTGTTTTTT. Protein sequence: CASSPGGAPTGEKLFF.

This clonotype was observed many times. V usage is TRBV7-8 and J usage is TRBJ2-6; D is undetermined. This CDR3 has 16 amino acids. Deletions cut 0 bases from V and 1 base from J, with 7 bases between. From germline, CDR1 is SGHVS and CDR2 FQNEAQ. The CDR3 sequence: CASSLAPLSGANVLTF. DNA for the CDR3: TGTGCCAGCAGCTTAGCGCCTCTTTCTGGGGCCAACGTCCTGACTTTC.

This clonotype came up a few times. CDR3 DNA: TGCAGTGCCGATTGGGGCAATTACGAGCAGTACTTC. Its protein product is CSADWGNYEQYF. The chain links TRBV20-1 to TRBJ2-7; tentative D call: TRBD1 (5 bases). The CDR3 contains 12 residues. Germline V gives CDR1 DFQATT, CDR2 SNEGSKA (reference sequence). V was cut by 6 bases and J by 4 bases, with 13 bases left in between.

This clonotype was picked up a small number of times. The V and J genes are TRBV5-5 and TRBJ2-4, with 11 bases identical to TRBD1. Germline V gene sequence: CDR1 SGHKS, CDR2 YYEKEE (reference sequence). Germline trimming cut 6 bases from V and 6 bases from J; bases unmatched to any gene: 8. This CDR3 spans 15 amino acids. CDR3 bases: TGTGCCAGCATCAAGGACAGGGGGCAGGGAAACATTCAGTACTTC. The encoded protein is CASIKDRGQGNIQYF. The full variable domain, with the rest looked up from reference TRBV5-5 and TRBJ2-4, is DAGVTQSPTHLIKTRGQQVTLRCSPISGHKSVSWYQQVLGQGPQFIFQYYEKEERGRGNFPDRFSARQFPNYSSELNVNALLLGDSALYLCASIKDRGQGNIQYFGAGTRLSVL.

This clonotype was counted between two and nine times. V is TRBV28 and J is TRBJ2-7, with a possible D match to TRBD1 (6 bases). V lost 3 bases, J lost 5 bases, and 14 bases lay in between. CDR3 size: 14 residues. The germline CDR1 and CDR2 sequences are MDHEN and SYDVKM. This chain's CDR3 is CASSFGRGVDEQYV. The CDR3 nucleotides read TGTGCCAGCAGTTTCGGCAGGGGAGTAGACGAGCAGTACGTC.

The chain couples TRBV20-1 to TRBJ2-1; D gene unclear. This CDR3 is 13 amino acids long. V lost 2 bases, J lost 0 bases, and 5 bases lay in between. In germline, CDR1 is DFQATT, CDR2 SNEGSKA (reference sequence). The CDR3 DNA is TGCAGTGCTAGACCCAGCTCCTACAATGAGCAGTTCTTC. This codes for CSARPSSYNEQFF.

The gene calls are TRBV20-1 and TRBJ1-5; D is unresolved. The CDR3 spans 15 residues. CDR1 is DFQATT, CDR2 SNEGSKA, per germline (reference sequence). V was trimmed by 5 bases and J by 0 bases, leaving 14 bases between them. This chain's CDR3 is CSAWVGSNSNQPQHF. CDR3 DNA: TGCAGTGCTTGGGTAGGATCGAATAGCAATCAGCCCCAGCATTTT.

V usage is TRBV6-2 or TRBV6-3 and J usage is TRBJ2-3, with 11 bases matching TRBD2. Trimming cost V 7 bases and J 0 bases; bases outside gene matches: 18. The CDR3 runs to 20 residues. CDR1 and CDR2 from the germline V gene are MNHEY and SVGEGT. The chain's CDR3 is CASTPERASGRRCSTDTQYF. The CDR3 region has the DNA TGTGCCAGCACCCCAGAGCGGGCTAGCGGGAGGAGGTGCAGCACAGATACGCAGTATTTT.

V and J are TRBV3-1 and TRBJ2-7; D possibly uses TRBD1 or TRBD2 (5 bases each). Germline lookup yields CDR1 LGHDT and CDR2 YNNKEL (reference sequence). The CDR3 has 12 residues. Trimming left V 1 base short and J 8 bases short, with 9 bases between. This chain's CDR3 is CASSQGGEKQYF. The CDR3 DNA is TGTGCCAGCAGCCAAGGAGGGGAGAAGCAGTACTTC.

In this sample, this clonotype turned up a few times. V and J are TRBV4-1 and TRBJ2-5, with 10 positions matching TRBD2. The V gene's germline CDR1 is MGHRA and CDR2 YSYEKL. This CDR3 has 17 amino acids. With 0 bases clipped from V and 5 bases from J, the junction kept 9 bases outside the gene matches. In DNA, the CDR3 is TGCGCCAGCAGCCAAGATCGGGGTAGCGGGAGGTCCGAGACCCAGTACTTC. Its protein is CASSQDRGSGRSETQYF.

This chain links TRBV20-1 with TRBJ2-4; 12 bases match TRBD2. V was clipped by 0 bases and J by 7 bases; unmatched bases: 10. The CDR3 is made up of 17 amino acids. Germline loops: CDR1 DFQATT, CDR2 SNEGSKA (reference sequence). The DNA of the CDR3 is TGCAGTGCTAGAGATCCAGCTAGCGGGAGGGCGGGGAACATTCAGTACTTC. Translating gives CSARDPASGRAGNIQYF.

This chain links TRBV29-1 with TRBJ2-2, with TRBD2 matching 12 bases. CDR3 length equals 14 residues. With 6 bases clipped from V and 8 bases from J, the junction kept 7 bases outside the gene matches. Germline V gene data show CDR1 as SQVTM and CDR2 as ANQGSEA. As DNA, the CDR3 is TGCAGCGTGGCGACTAGCGGGAGTGGTGGGGAGCTGTTTTTT. Its translation: CSVATSGSGGELFF.

The gene calls are TRBV18 and TRBJ1-6; tentatively, D is TRBD1 (5 bases). The V end lost 2 bases, the J end lost 6 bases, and 11 bases lay between the germline ends. CDR1 is KGHSH and CDR2 is LQKENI in the germline V gene. This CDR3 spans 15 amino acids. The CDR3 protein is CASSPSGTINSPLHF. The CDR3 DNA reads as TGTGCCAGCTCACCATCCGGGACCATTAATTCACCCCTCCACTTT.

This clonotype was seen repeatedly, ten times or more. The rearrangement uses TRBV7-2 and TRBJ2-1; a possible D gene is TRBD2 (6 bases). There are 15 residues in the CDR3. V was trimmed by 5 bases and J by 9 bases, leaving 20 bases between them. Germline V lookup: CDR1 SGHTA, CDR2 FQGNSA. CDR3 DNA: TGTGCCAGCAGCCCCCCAGGGACTTCGGGTCCTGAGCAGTTCTTC. Translated: CASSPPGTSGPEQFF.

This clonotype occurred a few times. The chain joins TRBV5-6 to TRBJ1-2; D gene ambiguous. CDR1 is SGHDT and CDR2 is YYEEEE in the germline V gene. This CDR3 has 13 residues. V lost 5 bases and J lost 0, with 8 bases in between. Here the CDR3 DNA reads TGTGCCAGCAGTGTCAGTTCTAACTATGGCTACACCTTC. Its translation: CASSVSSNYGYTF.

This chain joins TRBV20-1 and TRBJ1-4; D is ambiguous. V was trimmed by 0 bases and J by 8 bases, leaving 13 bases between them. This CDR3 has 14 residues. The germline V gene has CDR1 DFQATT and CDR2 SNEGSKA (reference sequence). The CDR3 loop is CSARDPQKGEKLFF. CDR3 coding DNA: TGCAGTGCTAGAGATCCGCAGAAAGGAGAAAAACTGTTTTTT.

The rearrangement joins TRBV27 to TRBJ1-5; a weak D match, TRBD1 (5 bases). Germline V CDR1 and CDR2: MNHEY, SMNVEV (reference sequence). The CDR3 totals 16 residues. V lost 2 bases and J 5 bases, leaving 16 bases between the germline ends. The CDR3: CASSLRAGRGHQPQHF. The DNA for the CDR3 is TGTGCCAGCAGTTTAAGAGCAGGCCGGGGACATCAGCCCCAGCATTTT.

The chain employs TRBV5-1 and TRBJ2-5, with no clear D. Trimming removed 1 base at V and 4 bases at J, with 8 bases between. This CDR3 spans 13 amino acids. Per the germline V gene, CDR1 is SGHRS and CDR2 is YFSETQ. The CDR3 nucleotides are TGCGCCAGCAGCTTGATGCCTAGAGAGACCCAGTACTTC. It encodes CASSLMPRETQYF.

V and J are TRBV19 and TRBJ1-2; TRBD1 is a possible D gene (6 bases). V was pared by 3 bases and J by 7 bases, with 15 bases between. The CDR3 has 14 residues. Germline CDR1 LNHDA, CDR2 SQIVND (reference sequence). CDR3: CASSIIGTPGGYTF. The CDR3 coding sequence is TGTGCCAGTAGTATTATCGGGACACCAGGTGGCTACACCTTC.